This TCR beta chain originates from a study of graft-versus-host responses after intestinal transplantation. Study-wide background: Each of the recipients got a multivisceral, liver-intestinal, or isolated intestinal transplant.

With respect to this clone: The target antigen is unknown.

Assay used: immunoSEQ multiplex PCR; TCRdb lists only in-frame clones, some missing. The sample consists of 77,000 or so clones, roughly 90% of them appearing once. Points from the study as a whole: GvH clones were found in recipient marrow; some appeared first in ileum or blood.

The starting material was PBMCs, obtained 98 days after intestinal transplantation. The clonotype originates from a human patient who received an intestinal transplant, so some T cells may come from the graft donor.

DNA of the CDR3: TGCGCCAGCAGCTTACTAGCTCCCGCAGATACGCAGTATTTT. Translation gives CASSLLAPADTQYF. The rearrangement joins TRBV5-1 to TRBJ2-3, with D possibly being TRBD2 (6 bases). CDR3 length equals 14 residues. CDR1 SGHRS and CDR2 YFSETQ come from the germline V gene. Trimming stripped 2 bases from V and 4 bases from J, with 11 bases between.